This passage covers 25 T cell receptor beta chains from one sample sequenced in a study of shared clonotypes between healthy human individuals. CD45RO-negative, CCR7-positively selected cells formed the naive CD8 fraction, excluding terminally differentiated effector memory CD45RA+ cells. Using immunoSEQ multiplex PCR, the repertoire was profiled, and TCRdb retains in-frame clones only, with some absent. The data show around 2,000,000 clones, with about 92% seen just once and 1.5% to 2% held by the top ten. Material: naive CD8+ T cells from PBMCs. These receptor sequences come from a man in his late teens or twenties in good health. Some clones in this sample may be carry-over from other donors' samples.

The chain joins TRBV19 to TRBJ2-7, with D perhaps matching TRBD2 (6 bases). Trimming pared 5 bases from V and 3 bases from J, leaving 14 bases between. This CDR3 is 14 amino acids long. CDR1 and CDR2 from the germline V gene are LNHDA and SQIVND (reference sequence). The CDR3 region is CASSLGLSVYEQYF. The CDR3 bases are TGTGCCAGTAGTTTGGGACTGAGCGTCTACGAGCAGTACTTC. Full variable domain (remainder filled in from reference TRBV19 and TRBJ2-7): DGGITQSPKYLFRKEGQNVTLSCEQNLNHDAMYWYRQDPGQGLRLIYYSQIVNDFQKGDIAEGYSVSREKKESFPLTVTSAQKNPTAFYLCASSLGLSVYEQYFGPGTRLTVT.

DNA for the CDR3: TGTGCCAGCAGCCCCTCCGGGACAGCTAGCACAGATACGCAGTATTTT. This encodes CASSPSGTASTDTQYF. J is TRBJ2-3 and V is TRBV9; 7 nucleotides align to TRBD1. Unmatched junction bases numbered 8, after V lost 4 bases and J lost 0 bases. Germline V gene lookup returns CDR1 SGDLS and CDR2 YYNGEE. The CDR3 sequence is 16 residues long.

V gene TRBV27 combines with J gene TRBJ2-3; 14 bases line up with TRBD2. The germline CDR1 and CDR2 sequences are MNHEY and SMNVEV (reference sequence). The junction had 8 bases not matched to a gene; V was cut back by 5 bases and J by 4 bases. The CDR3 extends over 17 amino acids. The CDR3 DNA sequence: TGTGCCAGCAGTACGGGACTAGCGGGAGAAGGAGCAGATACGCAGTATTTT. It encodes CASSTGLAGEGADTQYF.

The chain links TRBV5-1 to TRBJ2-1; 9 positions agree with TRBD2. This CDR3 spans 13 amino acids. V lost 5 bases to trimming and J lost 9 bases; unmatched junction nucleotides: 6. CDR1 and CDR2 (germline): SGHRS, YFSETQ. The CDR3 is CASSGGRAFEQFF. For the CDR3, the DNA is TGCGCCAGCAGTGGCGGGAGGGCGTTTGAGCAGTTCTTC.

The CDR3 coding sequence is TGTGCCAGCAGCCTCCTCCTCGGAGAGGGTAGGGATGAGCAGTTCTTC. This codes for CASSLLLGEGRDEQFF. The V and J genes are TRBV11-2 and TRBJ2-1; tentative D call: TRBD2 (5 bases). The CDR3 has 16 amino acids. Germline CDR1 reads SGHAT; CDR2 reads FQNNGV. Trimming cost V 5 bases and J 8 bases, with 22 bases left between them.

The chain joins TRBV4-2 to TRBJ1-2, with TRBD1 matching over 7 bases. Unmatched junction bases numbered 10, after V lost 4 bases and J lost 5 bases. Germline CDR1 is LGHNA and CDR2 is YNFKEQ. CDR3 length: 15 residues. The DNA for the CDR3 is TGTGCCAGCAGCCCGGAACAGGGGATGTTGTATGGCTACACCTTC. It yields the protein CASSPEQGMLYGYTF.

The chain uses TRBV7-9 and TRBJ1-4; perhaps TRBD1 as D (6 bases). V lost 4 bases and J 8 bases, leaving 20 bases between the germline ends. This CDR3 is built from 16 residues. From germline, CDR1 is SEHNR and CDR2 FQNEAQ (reference sequence). The CDR3 spells CASSSKERGDREKLFF. CDR3 DNA sequence: TGTGCCAGCAGCTCCAAGGAGAGGGGGGATCGGGAAAAACTGTTTTTT.

The gene calls are TRBV27 and TRBJ2-7; no clear D. V lost 2 bases, J lost 9 bases, and 14 bases lay in between. The CDR3 is made up of 13 amino acids. Germline CDR1 and CDR2: MNHEY and SMNVEV (reference sequence). CDR3 sequence reads: CASSLGRTLVQYF. The DNA of the CDR3 is TGTGCCAGCAGTTTAGGGCGGACCCTTGTGCAGTACTTC.

This rearrangement joins TRBV4-1 to TRBJ2-5; TRBD2 matches 9 bases. This CDR3 spans 17 amino acids. Germline CDR1 is MGHRA and CDR2 is YSYEKL. Unmatched junction bases numbered 7, after V lost 1 base and J lost 1 base. CDR3: CASSQVGGRALQETQYF. In DNA, the CDR3 is TGCGCCAGCAGCCAAGTTGGCGGGAGGGCTCTCCAAGAGACCCAGTACTTC.

The V call is TRBV28, the J call TRBJ2-7, with TRBD1 matching over 9 bases. Germline CDR1 MDHEN, CDR2 SYDVKM. V trimming: 5 bases; J trimming: 2 bases; junction bases outside the gene matches: 7. This CDR3 is 15 amino acids long. CDR3 sequence reads: CASSLGQGRTYEQYF. In DNA form, the CDR3 reads TGTGCCAGCAGTCTAGGACAGGGGCGGACCTACGAGCAGTACTTC.

This clone has just a few counts. V usage is TRBV7-9 and J usage is TRBJ2-7; D is ambiguous. CDR3 length: 12 residues. V lost 3 bases, J lost 2 bases, and 5 bases lay in between. Germline CDR1 reads SEHNR; CDR2 reads FQNEAQ (reference sequence). CDR3 protein: CASSFVAYEQYF. The CDR3 nucleotides read TGTGCCAGCAGCTTTGTAGCCTACGAGCAGTACTTC. Based on the CDR3 plus reference TRBV7-9 and TRBJ2-7, the full variable domain is DTGVSQNPRHKITKRGQNVTFRCDPISEHNRLYWYRQTLGQGPEFLTYFQNEAQLEKSRLLSDRFSAERPKGSFSTLEIQRTEQGDSAMYLCASSFVAYEQYFGPGTRLTVT.

This chain links TRBV27 with TRBJ2-1, with a weak D call TRBD2 (7 bases). CDR3 length equals 17 residues. Germline V gene data show CDR1 as MNHEY and CDR2 as SMNVEV (reference sequence). The ends were cut back, 2 bases at V and 5 bases at J, with 19 bases in the middle. DNA for the CDR3: TGTGCCAGCAGTTTACGAAGGGGGGGCCGGAGGGACAATGAGCAGTTCTTC. It codes for CASSLRRGGRRDNEQFF.

This clone is a singleton in its sample. The rearrangement joins TRBV10-1 to TRBJ2-5, with 7 bases fitting TRBD1. Germline CDR1 WNHNN, CDR2 SYGVQD (reference sequence). V was pared by 9 bases and J by 2 bases, with 6 bases of the junction left unmatched. The CDR3 runs to 13 residues. The CDR3 loop reads CASSRTGQETQYF. Written as DNA, the CDR3 is TGCGCCAGTTCTCGGACAGGACAAGAGACCCAGTACTTC.

CDR3 protein: CASSPSAVMNTEAFF. CDR3 nucleotides: TGTGCCAGCAGCCCCTCAGCAGTAATGAACACTGAAGCTTTCTTT. The chain has TRBV4-2 and TRBJ1-1; D not resolved. CDR1 LGHNA and CDR2 YNFKEQ come from the germline V gene. With 4 bases removed from V and 0 bases from J, the gap between germline ends came to 12 bases. The CDR3 length is 15 residues.

This chain uses TRBV28 with TRBJ1-2; 11 bases line up with TRBD1. Germline V gene data show CDR1 as MDHEN and CDR2 as SYDVKM. CDR3 length: 14 amino acids. With V trimmed by 6 bases and J by 8 bases, 8 bases remained unmatched. CDR3 nucleotide sequence: TGTGCCAGCAGCCGGGACAGGGGGTGGGACGGCTACACCTTC. It translates to CASSRDRGWDGYTF.

V gene TRBV6-1 combines with J gene TRBJ2-1; D is ambiguous. The CDR3 is 13 amino acids. CDR1 is MNHNS, CDR2 SASEGT, per germline. V was clipped by 10 bases and J by 8 bases, with 18 bases between them. For the CDR3, the DNA is TGTGCCACCACTCTAGGAGCCTCCCATGAGCAGTTCTTC. As protein: CATTLGASHEQFF.

This clone was detected once. The chain employs TRBV5-1 and TRBJ2-7, with a possible D match to TRBD1 (5 bases). The V end lost 1 base, the J end lost 3 bases, and 8 bases lay between the germline ends. The CDR3 length is 13 residues. Germline CDR1 and CDR2: SGHRS and YFSETQ. In DNA, the CDR3 is TGCGCCAGCAGCTTGTCGCAGGGCTACGAGCAGTACTTC. Protein product: CASSLSQGYEQYF.

V gene TRBV7-9 combines with J gene TRBJ2-7; perhaps TRBD1 as D (6 bases). The V and J ends lost 4 bases and 6 bases respectively, with 28 bases between them. The CDR3 contains 18 residues. Looked up from germline, CDR1 is SEHNR and CDR2 is FQNEAQ (reference sequence). The CDR3 DNA follows: TGTGCCAGCAGCTCCAAACTTCATCCACAGGGTAGATTACCCGAGCAGTACTTC. It yields the protein CASSSKLHPQGRLPEQYF.

The V call is TRBV7-6, the J call TRBJ2-5; possibly TRBD2 for D (5 bases). V was shortened by 5 bases and J by 4 bases, with 14 bases between the two germline ends. Germline assignment: CDR1 SGHVS and CDR2 FNYEAQ. The CDR3 spans 14 residues. The CDR3 DNA is TGTGCCAGCAGCCCGAGGAGGAATGGAGAGACCCAGTACTTC. It specifies CASSPRRNGETQYF.

In the case of this clone: The junction and the germline gene differ at one end; a read error may be behind it. This chain connects TRBV11-2 to TRBJ1-3, with 9 bases matching TRBD1. The germline gives CDR1 SGHAT, CDR2 FQNNGV. CDR3 length: 11 amino acids. CDR3 region: CASSQAGQGTF. CDR3 nucleotides: TGTGCCAGCAGCCAAGCAGGACAGGGGACTTTT.

This clone occurred a few times. Written as DNA, the CDR3 is TGTGCCAGCAGACTGGACGCTTCGGGGAACTATGGCTACACCTTC. This translates into CASRLDASGNYGYTF. The chain carries TRBV6-1 and TRBJ1-2, with unresolved D. The V gene's germline CDR1 is MNHNS and CDR2 SASEGT. CDR3 length: 15 amino acids. V dropped 6 bases and J dropped 2 bases, with 16 bases sitting between them.

Written as DNA, the CDR3 is TGTGCCAGCAGCTCCCATCGTGTGGGGGAGAACACTGAAGCTTTCTTT. Translation gives CASSSHRVGENTEAFF. V is TRBV27 and J is TRBJ1-1, with D possibly being TRBD1 (5 bases). Trimming stripped 6 bases from V and 1 base from J, with 18 bases between. The CDR3 runs 16 residues. CDR1 is MNHEY and CDR2 is SMNVEV in the germline V gene (reference sequence).

V is TRBV14 and J is TRBJ2-7; perhaps TRBD2 as D (6 bases). The CDR3 extends over 14 amino acids. V was pared by 1 base and J by 4 bases, with 11 bases between. The germline V gene encodes CDR1 SGHDN and CDR2 FVKESK. CDR3 DNA sequence: TGTGCCAGCAGCCAAGTGCGGGGTCCGTACGAGCAGTACTTC. Protein product: CASSQVRGPYEQYF. Using reference TRBV14 and TRBJ2-7 for the parts outside the CDR3, the full variable domain is EAGVTQFPSHSVIEKGQTVTLRCDPISGHDNLYWYRRVMGKEIKFLLHFVKESKQDESGMPNNRFLAERTGGTYSTLKVQPAELEDSGVYFCASSQVRGPYEQYFGPGTRLTVT.

This chain joins TRBV7-9 and TRBJ2-6; D not resolved. Trimming cost V 5 bases and J 3 bases, with 8 bases left between them. Germline assignment: CDR1 SEHNR and CDR2 FQNEAQ (reference sequence). This CDR3 has 14 amino acids. The CDR3: CASSPDGGANVLTF. The CDR3 nucleotides are TGTGCCAGCAGCCCCGATGGTGGGGCCAACGTCCTGACTTTC.

This chain links TRBV6-1 with TRBJ2-7; D might be TRBD2 (5 bases). Trimming pared 8 bases from V and 5 bases from J, leaving 13 bases between. The CDR3 loop spans 12 amino acids. CDR1 is MNHNS, CDR2 SASEGT, per germline. CDR3 nucleotide sequence: TGTGCCAGCGCGGCGGGTGGCCACGAGCAGTACTTC. Amino acid sequence: CASAAGGHEQYF.